The source of this T cell receptor beta chain is a study of technical replicates of blood from a handful of donors. CDR3 length: 13 residues. Germline V lookup: CDR1 LNHDA, CDR2 SQIVND (reference sequence). V was pared by 6 bases and J by 7 bases, with 15 bases between. Libraries were prepared by immunoSEQ multiplex PCR; TCRdb keeps only in-frame clonotypes and omits some of them. This table holds under 85,000 clones, 85% to 95% found once. The clonotype was recovered from a human donor in good health. This chain links TRBV19 with TRBJ1-1, with D perhaps matching TRBD1 (6 bases). Specimen: T cells isolated from PBMCs. In DNA, the CDR3 is TGTGCCAGTAGCCGACAGATGGACAGTGAAGCTTTCTTT. Protein: CASSRQMDSEAFF.